This T cell receptor (beta chain) originates from a study of beta chain features in type 1 diabetes. Study results and limitations: People with Type 1 diabetes carried modestly yet significantly shorter TCRB CDR3s in all four CD4+ subsets. Fewer insertions but more deletions were seen at VDJ junctions in type 1 diabetes patients.

By way of CD45RO/CCR7/CD25/CD127/CD95/CD27, the CD4+ regulatory, stem cell-like memory, central memory and naive cells were sorted. The CDR3 extends over 16 amino acids. CDR1 and CDR2 (germline): SEHNR, FQNEAQ (reference sequence). Trimming left V 5 bases short and J 5 bases short, with 21 bases between. The study reverse transcribed the entire isolated RNA, so it sequenced expressed TCRB transcripts. Each sample of naive, central memory or regulatory T cells had, on average, around 3.3 million reads. Sequenced by immunoSEQ multiplex PCR; TCRdb stores in-frame clones only, minus some. The sample records 900,000 or so clones, 15% to 20% being singletons. On this clone itself: What it binds is not known.

The source material was naive CD4+ T cells from blood. This receptor was taken from a woman younger than 35 in good health. V and J are TRBV7-9 and TRBJ1-1, with D tentatively TRBD1 (5 bases). The CDR3 reads CASSPPREALGTEAFF. CDR3 nucleotide sequence: TGTGCCAGCAGCCCGCCCAGGGAGGCCTTGGGGACTGAAGCTTTCTTT.